The next 11 T cell receptor beta chains were all read from a single sample in a study of shared clonotypes between healthy human individuals. The data were produced by immunoSEQ multiplex PCR, yet TCRdb's version contains in-frame clones alone and is incomplete. This sample has roughly 590,000 clones, with roughly 96% found just once. Terminally differentiated effector memory CD45RA+ cells were excluded by CCR7 positive selection of CD45RO-negative cells. The sequenced material came from naive CD8+ T cells sorted from blood. Source of these receptors: a woman aged 25 to 39 in good health.

This clone was recorded once. The chain joins TRBV27 to TRBJ2-7; TRBD2 agrees at 9 bases. Losses at the gene ends were 3 bases for V and 3 bases for J; bases not matched to a gene: 3. This CDR3 contains 14 residues. Germline V CDR1 and CDR2: MNHEY, SMNVEV (reference sequence). CDR3 loop: CASSFGTSFYEQYF. DNA for the CDR3: TGTGCCAGCAGTTTCGGGACTAGCTTCTACGAGCAGTACTTC.

The rearrangement uses TRBV13 and TRBJ2-2; 7 nucleotides match TRBD1. V lost 7 bases and J lost 0; bases outside the gene matches: 11. The CDR3 loop spans 17 amino acids. The germline gives CDR1 PRHDT, CDR2 FYEKMQ (reference sequence). The CDR3 reads CASNPSNRGTNTGELFF. The DNA of the CDR3 is TGTGCCAGCAACCCTAGTAACAGGGGCACGAACACCGGGGAGCTGTTTTTT.

Worth noting for this clone: This same CDR3 is encoded by further DNA sequences in the sample. This rearrangement joins TRBV28 to TRBJ2-7; D might be TRBD2 (5 bases). The germline V gene has CDR1 MDHEN and CDR2 SYDVKM. This CDR3 contains 13 residues. Trimming left V 2 bases short and J 0 bases short, with 5 bases between. DNA of the CDR3: TGTGCCAGCAGTTTACGGGACTCCTACGAGCAGTACTTC. Its translation is CASSLRDSYEQYF.

The gene calls are TRBV19 and TRBJ1-5; D unclear. CDR3 length equals 13 residues. Germline V lookup: CDR1 LNHDA, CDR2 SQIVND (reference sequence). The germline V and J ends were trimmed by 3 bases and 5 bases, with 8 bases remaining between them. CDR3 nucleotides: TGTGCCAGTAGTATTGAGTCCTATCAGCCCCAGCATTTT. It translates to CASSIESYQPQHF.

V usage is TRBV5-6 and J usage is TRBJ2-5; TRBD1 matches at 7 bases. The CDR3 has 16 residues. The V gene end was trimmed by 4 bases and the J gene end by 1 base; junction bases not matched to a gene: 10. In germline, CDR1 is SGHDT, CDR2 YYEEEE. For the CDR3, the DNA is TGTGCCAGCAGCCCGGACAGTAAGGGGGCCCAAGAGACCCAGTACTTC. This codes for CASSPDSKGAQETQYF.

CDR3 region: CASSEYQGNTEAFF. The CDR3 nucleotides read TGTGCCAGCAGTGAATATCAGGGAAACACTGAAGCTTTCTTT. The chain recombines TRBV6-1 with TRBJ1-1, with a weak D call TRBD1 (5 bases). V was pared by 2 bases and J by 2 bases, with 9 bases between. The germline CDR1 and CDR2 sequences are MNHNS and SASEGT. The CDR3 is 14 amino acids.

The chain links TRBV27 to TRBJ1-5, with a possible D match to TRBD1 (5 bases). The germline CDR1 and CDR2 sequences are MNHEY and SMNVEV (reference sequence). The CDR3 spans 13 residues. V lost 5 bases and J 5 bases, leaving 10 bases between the germline ends. CDR3 loop: CASSDAGYQPQHF. In nucleotides, the CDR3 is TGTGCCAGCAGTGACGCAGGGTATCAGCCCCAGCATTTT.

The chain carries TRBV11-2 and TRBJ2-7; unclear D gene. The ends were cut back, 1 base at V and 0 bases at J, with 13 bases in the middle. The germline CDR1 and CDR2 sequences are SGHAT and FQNNGV. The CDR3 covers 16 residues. The CDR3 here is CASSLGRDTYSYEQYF. CDR3 DNA: TGTGCCAGCAGCTTAGGAAGAGACACGTACTCCTACGAGCAGTACTTC.

The chain joins TRBV5-1 to TRBJ1-1; D gene ambiguous. The CDR3 is 14 amino acids. Germline lookup yields CDR1 SGHRS and CDR2 YFSETQ. V was pared by 0 bases and J by 7 bases, with 13 bases between. The CDR3 region is CASSLDRQHFEAFF. In DNA, the CDR3 is TGCGCCAGCAGCTTGGACAGACAACACTTTGAAGCTTTCTTT.

The CDR3 DNA reads TGTGCCAGCGGATGGGCCACCGGGGAGCTGTTTTTT. Translation gives CASGWATGELFF. This chain joins TRBV27 and TRBJ2-2; D not resolved. Germline V gives CDR1 MNHEY, CDR2 SMNVEV (reference sequence). This CDR3 is 12 amino acids long. Deletions cut 8 bases from V and 4 bases from J, with 8 bases between.

This chain joins TRBV28 and TRBJ2-2; D is perhaps TRBD1 or TRBD2 (6 bases each). Germline-derived CDR1 and CDR2 are MDHEN and SYDVKM. The CDR3 sequence is 16 residues long. The V and J ends lost 3 bases and 0 bases respectively, with 11 bases between them. The CDR3 DNA follows: TGTGCCAGCAGTTTCCGTAGGGGGGCGAACACCGGGGAGCTGTTTTTT. Encoded protein: CASSFRRGANTGELFF.